This TCR beta chain was profiled in a study of memory CD4+ T cells and cytomegalovirus serostatus. Findings and caveats of the study: Suggested: most of the CMV-linked TCR signature lies in CD4+ memory cells.

Only one count was recorded for this clone. Its antigen is unknown. The CDR3 is made up of 17 amino acids. With V trimmed by 5 bases and J by 3 bases, 14 bases remained unmatched. CDR1 is SEHNR and CDR2 is FQNEAQ in the germline V gene (reference sequence). Using immunoSEQ multiplex PCR, the repertoire was profiled, and TCRdb retains in-frame clones only, with some absent. In the table there are approximately 26,000 clones, around 75% of which are singletons. Single viable CD3+CD4+CD8-CD45RO+ cells were sorted as the memory CD4+ T cells. What was sequenced was memory CD4+ T cells from blood. This receptor was taken from an adult in good health and CMV-seronegative. This chain links TRBV7-9 with TRBJ1-1; 8 nucleotides align to TRBD1. The CDR3 protein is CASSQPGQDRADTEAFF. The DNA for the CDR3 is TGTGCCAGCAGCCAGCCCGGACAGGACAGGGCGGACACTGAAGCTTTCTTT.